Listed below are T cell receptor beta chains from one sample, sequenced in a study of blood T cell repertoires in COVID-19. The data were produced by immunoSEQ multiplex PCR, yet TCRdb's version contains in-frame clones alone and is incomplete. The data hold 130,000 to 150,000 clones, with 84% observed a single time. Sequenced input: peripheral blood. All receptors derive from a human donor in a cohort sampled during active COVID-19. Each CDR3 is given with its conserved first and last residue. D genes are given only for firm matches. Only some rows state a clone size, as once, few, many or a class for expanded clones.

CDR3nt: TGTGCCAGCAGCTTTACCCAGGGTACTGAAGCTTTCTTT
CDR3aa: CASSFTQGTEAFF
abundance: few
d_gene: .
j_gene: TRBJ1-1
v_gene: TRBV7-8

CDR3nt: TGTGCTAGCAGCCAGAGCGGTGGGACGAACACCGGGGAGCTGTTTTTT
CDR3aa: CASSQSGGTNTGELFF
abundance: once
d_gene: .
j_gene: TRBJ2-2
v_gene: TRBV7-7

CDR3nt: TGTGCCATCAGTGGAAGCGGGGGGGCCGAAGATACGCAGTATTTT
CDR3aa: CAISGSGGAEDTQYF
abundance: .
d_gene: TRBD2
j_gene: TRBJ2-3
v_gene: TRBV10-3

CDR3nt: TGTGCCAGCAGAACCGAGTCGGGGGGAGAGACCCAGTACTTC
CDR3aa: CASRTESGGETQYF
abundance: .
d_gene: TRBD2
j_gene: TRBJ2-5
v_gene: TRBV5-4

CDR3nt: TGTGCCAGCAGTGAACGGGGGATAGGGTCGAACACCGGGGAGCTGTTTTTT
CDR3aa: CASSERGIGSNTGELFF
abundance: .
d_gene: .
j_gene: TRBJ2-2
v_gene: TRBV6-1

CDR3nt: TGTGCCAGCAGCCACGAGGGGGTGCACACTGAAGCTTTCTTT
CDR3aa: CASSHEGVHTEAFF
abundance: .
d_gene: .
j_gene: TRBJ1-1
v_gene: TRBV7-9

CDR3nt: TGTGCCAGCAGCATGACAGGGGTGGGGGGTTCACCCCTCCACTTT
CDR3aa: CASSMTGVGGSPLHF
abundance: .
d_gene: TRBD1
j_gene: TRBJ1-6
v_gene: TRBV5-5

CDR3nt: TGTGCCAGCAGATGGACAGGACAGGGCACAGATACGCAGTATTTT
CDR3aa: CASRWTGQGTDTQYF
abundance: .
d_gene: TRBD1
j_gene: TRBJ2-3
v_gene: TRBV28

CDR3nt: TGTGCCAGCAGCTTAACTAGCGGGGGGTCCCAGTATACGCAGTATTTT
CDR3aa: CASSLTSGGSQYTQYF
abundance: .
d_gene: TRBD2
j_gene: TRBJ2-3
v_gene: TRBV7-3

CDR3nt: TGCGCCAGCAGCTTGGGATCAGGGGGCGGCACCGGGGAGCTGTTTTTT
CDR3aa: CASSLGSGGGTGELFF
abundance: .
d_gene: TRBD1
j_gene: TRBJ2-2
v_gene: TRBV5-1

CDR3nt: TGTGCCAGCAGCTTGGGGGGCCCCGGGGGTGCGTTTCACACTGAAGCTTTCTTT
CDR3aa: CASSLGGPGGAFHTEAFF
abundance: .
d_gene: .
j_gene: TRBJ1-1
v_gene: TRBV5-4

CDR3nt: TGTGCCAGCTCACCCGACAGGGGATCTAGCAATCAGCCCCAGCATTTT
CDR3aa: CASSPDRGSSNQPQHF
abundance: .
d_gene: TRBD1
j_gene: TRBJ1-5
v_gene: TRBV18

CDR3nt: TGTGCCAGTAGTATGATGGCGGATAGCAATCAGCCCCAGCATTTT
CDR3aa: CASSMMADSNQPQHF
abundance: .
d_gene: .
j_gene: TRBJ1-5
v_gene: TRBV19

CDR3nt: TGCGCCAGCAGCCAGGGCTTAACAGGGGGCAACGAGCAGTACTTC
CDR3aa: CASSQGLTGGNEQYF
abundance: .
d_gene: TRBD1
j_gene: TRBJ2-7
v_gene: TRBV4-1

CDR3nt: TGCGCCAGCAGCCGCGACCCAGGCAACTACGAGCAGTACTTC
CDR3aa: CASSRDPGNYEQYF
abundance: .
d_gene: .
j_gene: TRBJ2-7
v_gene: TRBV5-1

CDR3nt: TGTGCCAGCAGTGAAGTGCGGGGCGGTGGGGGGGAGCAGTACTTC
CDR3aa: CASSEVRGGGGEQYF
abundance: once
d_gene: .
j_gene: TRBJ2-7
v_gene: TRBV2

CDR3nt: TGTGCCAGTAGTCCTAGGCTCGCCGCAGCAGATACGCAGTATTTT
CDR3aa: CASSPRLAAADTQYF
abundance: once
d_gene: .
j_gene: TRBJ2-3
v_gene: TRBV19

CDR3nt: TGTGCCAGCAGCTTAAAGGGACAGGGGGCAAGGGTTTACGAGCAGTACTTC
CDR3aa: CASSLKGQGARVYEQYF
abundance: .
d_gene: TRBD1
j_gene: TRBJ2-7
v_gene: TRBV7-9

CDR3nt: TGCGCCAGCAGCCAAGTGAGGCCCGGGGAGCTGTTTTTT
CDR3aa: CASSQVRPGELFF
abundance: many
d_gene: .
j_gene: TRBJ2-2
v_gene: TRBV4-3

CDR3nt: TGTGCCAGCAGCTTGGAGGGGGTCTCAGATACGCAGTATTTT
CDR3aa: CASSLEGVSDTQYF
abundance: .
d_gene: .
j_gene: TRBJ2-3
v_gene: TRBV5-4

CDR3nt: TGTGCCAGCAGCGTTTTGGGGGCTGCAACTAATGAAAAACTGTTTTTT
CDR3aa: CASSVLGAATNEKLFF
abundance: .
d_gene: .
j_gene: TRBJ1-4
v_gene: TRBV5-6

CDR3nt: TGTGCCAGCAGTTCCAATCGGGGGGGAGAAGCTTTCTTT
CDR3aa: CASSSNRGGEAFF
abundance: few
d_gene: .
j_gene: TRBJ1-1
v_gene: TRBV6-2/TRBV6-3

CDR3nt: TGTGCCAGCAGCCCTAGCGGGGGGGCCGTTTTAAATGAGCAGTTCTTC
CDR3aa: CASSPSGGAVLNEQFF
abundance: .
d_gene: TRBD2
j_gene: TRBJ2-1
v_gene: TRBV9

CDR3nt: TGTGCCAGCAGCTTGAGGTCGGGGGTTCAAGAGACCCAGTACTTC
CDR3aa: CASSLRSGVQETQYF
abundance: .
d_gene: .
j_gene: TRBJ2-5
v_gene: TRBV5-6

CDR3nt: TGTGCCAGCAGCTTAGAGATCTTGGACAGGCACAGAGAGACCCAGTACTTC
CDR3aa: CASSLEILDRHRETQYF
abundance: .
d_gene: TRBD1
j_gene: TRBJ2-5
v_gene: TRBV7-9